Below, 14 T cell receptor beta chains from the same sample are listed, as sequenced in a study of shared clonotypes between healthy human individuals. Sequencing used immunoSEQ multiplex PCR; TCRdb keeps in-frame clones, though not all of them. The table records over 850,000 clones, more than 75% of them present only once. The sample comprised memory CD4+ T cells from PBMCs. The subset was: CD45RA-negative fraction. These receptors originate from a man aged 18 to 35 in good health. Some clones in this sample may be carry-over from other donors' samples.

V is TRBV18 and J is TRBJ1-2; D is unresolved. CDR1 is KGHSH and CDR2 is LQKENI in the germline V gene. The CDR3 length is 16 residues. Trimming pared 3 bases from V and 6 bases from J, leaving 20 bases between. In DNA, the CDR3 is TGTGCCAGCTCACCTCGTATGGGAGGGAAAGAGGATGGCTACACCTTC. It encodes CASSPRMGGKEDGYTF. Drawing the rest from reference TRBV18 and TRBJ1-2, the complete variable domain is NAGVMQNPRHLVRRRGQEARLRCSPMKGHSHVYWYRQLPEEGLKFMVYLQKENIIDESGMPKERFSAEFPKEGPSILRIQQVVRGDSAAYFCASSPRMGGKEDGYTFGSGTRLTVV.

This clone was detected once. The chain's CDR3 is CASSRGHGEKLFF. In DNA, the CDR3 is TGTGCCAGCTCACGGGGGCACGGTGAAAAACTGTTTTTT. The chain links TRBV18 to TRBJ1-4; weak D call: TRBD1 (6 bases). V shed 4 bases and J shed 7 bases, with 10 bases lying between them. The CDR3 is made up of 13 amino acids. In germline, CDR1 is KGHSH, CDR2 LQKENI.

The CDR3 region has the DNA TGTGCCAGCTTAGGACGGAGATCTCAGCCCCAGCATTTT. Protein product: CASLGRRSQPQHF. The chain carries TRBV28 and TRBJ1-5; D is uncertain. V was pared by 8 bases and J by 6 bases, with 14 bases between. Germline-derived CDR1 and CDR2 are MDHEN and SYDVKM. This CDR3 has 13 residues.

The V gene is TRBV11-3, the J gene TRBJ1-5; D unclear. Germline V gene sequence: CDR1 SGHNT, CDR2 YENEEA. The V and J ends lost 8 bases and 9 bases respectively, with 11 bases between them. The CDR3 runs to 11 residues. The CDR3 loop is CASPLRWPQHF. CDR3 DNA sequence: TGTGCCAGCCCATTGAGGTGGCCCCAGCATTTT. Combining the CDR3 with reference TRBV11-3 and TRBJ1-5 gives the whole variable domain EAGVVQSPRYKIIEKKQPVAFWCNPISGHNTLYWYLQNLGQGPELLIRYENEEAVDDSQLPKDRFSAERLKGVDSTLKIQPAELGDSAVYLCASPLRWPQHFGDGTRLSIL.

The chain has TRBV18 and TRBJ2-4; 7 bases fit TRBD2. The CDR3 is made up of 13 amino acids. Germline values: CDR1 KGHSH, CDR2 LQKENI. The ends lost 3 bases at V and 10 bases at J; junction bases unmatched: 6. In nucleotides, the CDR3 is TGTGCCAGCTCACCTGGGCAACTAGCGATTCAGTACTTC. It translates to CASSPGQLAIQYF.

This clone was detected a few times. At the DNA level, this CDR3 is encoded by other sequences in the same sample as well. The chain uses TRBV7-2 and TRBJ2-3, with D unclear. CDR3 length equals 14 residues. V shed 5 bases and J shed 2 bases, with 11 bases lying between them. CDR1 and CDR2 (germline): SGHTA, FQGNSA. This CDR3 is CASSLGPHTDTQYF. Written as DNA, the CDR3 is TGTGCCAGCAGCCTCGGTCCCCACACAGATACGCAGTATTTT.

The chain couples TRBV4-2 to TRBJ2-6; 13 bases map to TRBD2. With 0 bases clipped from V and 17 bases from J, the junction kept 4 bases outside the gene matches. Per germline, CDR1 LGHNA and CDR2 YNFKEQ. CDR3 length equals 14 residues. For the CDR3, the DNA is TGTGCCAGCAGCCAAGAGAGGACTAGCGGGAGCTTGACTTTC. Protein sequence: CASSQERTSGSLTF.

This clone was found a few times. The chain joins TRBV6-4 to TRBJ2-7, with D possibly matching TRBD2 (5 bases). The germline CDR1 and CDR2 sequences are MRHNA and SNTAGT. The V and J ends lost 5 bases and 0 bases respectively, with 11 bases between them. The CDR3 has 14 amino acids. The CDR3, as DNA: TGTGCCAGCAGTCCCGAGGGTAGCTCCTACGAGCAGTACTTC. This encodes CASSPEGSSYEQYF.

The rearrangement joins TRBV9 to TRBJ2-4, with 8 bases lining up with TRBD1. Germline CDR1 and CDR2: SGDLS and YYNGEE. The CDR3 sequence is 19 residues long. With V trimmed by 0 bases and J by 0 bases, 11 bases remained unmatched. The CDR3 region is CASSVEAGTGPIAKNIQYF. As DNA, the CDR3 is TGTGCCAGCAGCGTAGAGGCCGGGACAGGCCCTATAGCCAAAAACATTCAGTACTTC.

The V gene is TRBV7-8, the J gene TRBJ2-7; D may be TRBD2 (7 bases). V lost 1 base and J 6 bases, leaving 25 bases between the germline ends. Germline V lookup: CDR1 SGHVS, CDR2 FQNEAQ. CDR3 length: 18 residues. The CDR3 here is CASSLGWSARGGDTEQYF. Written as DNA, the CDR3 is TGTGCCAGCAGCTTAGGATGGAGCGCTAGGGGGGGAGATACCGAGCAGTACTTC.

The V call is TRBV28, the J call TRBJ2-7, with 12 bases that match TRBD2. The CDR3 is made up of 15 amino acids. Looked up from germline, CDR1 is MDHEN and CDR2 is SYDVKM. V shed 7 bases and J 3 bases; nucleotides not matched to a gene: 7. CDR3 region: CASILKLAGGYEQYF. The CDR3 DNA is TGTGCCAGCATCTTAAAACTAGCGGGGGGCTACGAGCAGTACTTC.

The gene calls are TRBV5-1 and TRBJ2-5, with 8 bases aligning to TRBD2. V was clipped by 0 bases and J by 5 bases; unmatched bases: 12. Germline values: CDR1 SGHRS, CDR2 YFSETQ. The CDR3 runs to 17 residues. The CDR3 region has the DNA TGCGCCAGCAGCTTGGGATACTCGGGAGGGCCGGGGGAGACCCAGTACTTC. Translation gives CASSLGYSGGPGETQYF. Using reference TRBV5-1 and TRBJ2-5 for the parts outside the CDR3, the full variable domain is KAGVTQTPRYLIKTRGQQVTLSCSPISGHRSVSWYQQTPGQGLQFLFEYFSETQRNKGNFPGRFSGRQFSNSRSEMNVSTLELGDSALYLCASSLGYSGGPGETQYFGPGTRLLVL.

CDR3 nucleotide sequence: TGTGCCAGCAGCCCACGGGACGCTTGGAACACTGAAGCTTTCTTT. It codes for CASSPRDAWNTEAFF. The rearrangement links TRBV9 to TRBJ1-1; tentatively, D is TRBD1 (5 bases). Per germline, CDR1 SGDLS and CDR2 YYNGEE. Deletions cut 4 bases from V and 1 base from J, with 14 bases between. The CDR3 totals 15 residues.

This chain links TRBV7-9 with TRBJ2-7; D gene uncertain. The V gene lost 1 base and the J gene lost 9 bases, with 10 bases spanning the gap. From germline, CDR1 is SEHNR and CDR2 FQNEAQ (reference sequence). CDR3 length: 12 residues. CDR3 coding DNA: TGTGCCAGCAGCTTAGTAGGCAGCAGGCAGTACTTC. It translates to CASSLVGSRQYF.